What follows is one T cell receptor beta chain and its context. These data belong to a study of control samples from healthy donors and cancer patients. The CDR3 sequence is 13 residues long. With 0 bases removed from V and 7 bases from J, the gap between germline ends came to 8 bases. The V gene's germline CDR1 is SGDLS and CDR2 YYNGEE. The assay was immunoSEQ multiplex PCR, and TCRdb's table has in-frame clones only and misses some. The sample lists 400,000 to 500,000 clones; around nine tenths were seen once. The material sequenced was PBMCs. This chain connects TRBV9 to TRBJ2-1; TRBD2 is a possible D gene (5 bases). This clonotype was sampled from a man aged 40-49 years with head and neck cancer. The CDR3 coding sequence is TGTGCCAGCAGCGTAGCAAGGACTAATGAGCAGTTCTTC. Protein sequence: CASSVARTNEQFF. Using reference TRBV9 and TRBJ2-1 for the parts outside the CDR3, the full variable domain is DSGVTQTPKHLITATGQRVTLRCSPRSGDLSVYWYQQSLDQGLQFLIQYYNGEERAKGNILERFSAQQFPDLHSELNLSSLELGDSALYFCASSVARTNEQFFGPGTRLTVL.